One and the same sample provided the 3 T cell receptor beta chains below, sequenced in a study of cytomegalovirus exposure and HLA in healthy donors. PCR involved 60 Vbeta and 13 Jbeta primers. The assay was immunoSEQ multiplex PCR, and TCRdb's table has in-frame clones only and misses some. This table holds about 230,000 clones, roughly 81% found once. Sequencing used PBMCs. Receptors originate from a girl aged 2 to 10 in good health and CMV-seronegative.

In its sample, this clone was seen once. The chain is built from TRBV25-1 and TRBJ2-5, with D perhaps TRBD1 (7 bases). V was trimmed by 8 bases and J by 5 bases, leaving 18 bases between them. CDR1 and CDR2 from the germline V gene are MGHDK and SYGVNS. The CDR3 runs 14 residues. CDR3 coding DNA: TGTGCCAGCGGGTGGGGGGCAGGGGGGGAGACCCAGTACTTC. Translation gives CASGWGAGGETQYF.

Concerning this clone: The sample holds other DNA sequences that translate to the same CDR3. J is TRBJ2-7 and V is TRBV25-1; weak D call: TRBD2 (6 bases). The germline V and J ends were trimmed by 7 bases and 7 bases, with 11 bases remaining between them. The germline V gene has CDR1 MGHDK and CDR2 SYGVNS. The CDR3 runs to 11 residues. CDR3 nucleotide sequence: TGTGCCAGCAATCGGGGGTGGGAGCAGTACTTC. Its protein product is CASNRGWEQYF.

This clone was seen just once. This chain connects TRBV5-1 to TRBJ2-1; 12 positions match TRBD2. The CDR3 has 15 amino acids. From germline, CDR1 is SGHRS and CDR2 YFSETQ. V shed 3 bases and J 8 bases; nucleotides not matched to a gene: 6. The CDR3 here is CASSSLAGGGDEQFF. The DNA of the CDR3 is TGCGCCAGCAGCTCGCTAGCGGGAGGGGGTGATGAGCAGTTCTTC.